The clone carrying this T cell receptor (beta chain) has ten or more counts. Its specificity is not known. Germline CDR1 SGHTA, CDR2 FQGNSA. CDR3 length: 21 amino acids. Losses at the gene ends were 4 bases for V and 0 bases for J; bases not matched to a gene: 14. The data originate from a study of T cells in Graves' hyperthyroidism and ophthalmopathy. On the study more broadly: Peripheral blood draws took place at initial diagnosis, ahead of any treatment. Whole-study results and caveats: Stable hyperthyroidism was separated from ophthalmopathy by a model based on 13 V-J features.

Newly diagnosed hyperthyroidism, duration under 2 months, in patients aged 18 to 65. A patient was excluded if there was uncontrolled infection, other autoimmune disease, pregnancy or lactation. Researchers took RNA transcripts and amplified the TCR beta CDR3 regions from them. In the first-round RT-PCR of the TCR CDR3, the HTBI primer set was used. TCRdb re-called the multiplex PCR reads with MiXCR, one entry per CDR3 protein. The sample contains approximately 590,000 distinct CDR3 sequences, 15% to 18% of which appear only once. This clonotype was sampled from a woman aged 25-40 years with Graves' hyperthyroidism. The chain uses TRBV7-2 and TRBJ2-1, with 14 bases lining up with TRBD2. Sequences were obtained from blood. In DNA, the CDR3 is TGTGCCAGCAGCTCGAGAACCGGGACTAGCGGGAGAGTCGGCTCCTACAATGAGCAGTTCTTC. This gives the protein CASSSRTGTSGRVGSYNEQFF.